A single sample is the source of the 29 T cell receptor beta chains below, sequenced in a study of T cells expressing NK-cell markers. TCRdb reprocessed the 5' RACE reads and stores each CDR3 protein as one record, lacking DNA. The sample data list 130,000 to 150,000 distinct CDR3 sequences. Sequenced material: blood T cells: a sorted CD56 or NKG2C T cell subset, CD4+ or CD8+ T cells, or bulk PBMC T cells (not recorded which). These receptors all stem from a man aged 18 to 29 in good health.

The chain couples TRBV11-2 to TRBJ2-1; TCRdb lists TRBD1, though no DNA is available to test this call. Germline V gene sequence: CDR1 SGHAT, CDR2 FQNNGV. The CDR3 extends over 14 amino acids. The CDR3 reads CASSLAGGVNEQFF.

The chain links TRBV7-2 to TRBJ2-7; with no DNA, the TCRdb D assignment of TRBD2 cannot be verified. CDR1 SGHTA and CDR2 FQGNSA come from the germline V gene. CDR3 length: 15 amino acids. This CDR3 is CASSFRTSGGYEQYF.

V and J are TRBV12-3 or TRBV12-4 and TRBJ2-7; TCRdb gives TRBD1 as the D gene, but with no DNA this cannot be confirmed. The CDR3 runs 16 residues. Here the CDR3 reads CASSFNWDRGLREQYF.

The chain joins TRBV27 to TRBJ2-3; TCRdb gives TRBD2 as the D gene, but with no DNA this cannot be confirmed. Germline V gene data show CDR1 as MNHEY and CDR2 as SMNVEV (reference sequence). This CDR3 is 14 amino acids long. The CDR3 loop is CASSLEGVTDTQYF.

The J gene is TRBJ2-1, the V gene TRBV27; TCRdb selects TRBD1, and the lack of DNA leaves this call unchecked. The V gene's germline CDR1 is MNHEY and CDR2 SMNVEV (reference sequence). This CDR3 region has 16 residues. The CDR3 protein is CASTTPQGRGYNEQFF.

The V and J genes are TRBV6-1 and TRBJ1-5. The CDR3 runs 16 residues. In germline, CDR1 is MNHNS, CDR2 SASEGT. This chain's CDR3 is CASSEDGVISNQPQHF.

CDR3: CATSDYLRGTGDYNEQFF. The gene calls are TRBV24-1 and TRBJ2-1; TCRdb calls TRBD1, which cannot be checked without DNA. CDR3 length: 18 amino acids. In germline, CDR1 is KGHDR, CDR2 SFDVKD.

This rearrangement joins TRBV20-1 to TRBJ2-7; the D call of TRBD2 rests on TCRdb alone, since no DNA is present to check it. In germline, CDR1 is DFQATT, CDR2 SNEGSKA (reference sequence). The CDR3 is 14 amino acids. CDR3 region: CSASSGRAAYEQYF.

The chain is built from TRBV12-5 and TRBJ1-1; TCRdb designates TRBD1, a call that cannot be tested without DNA. The CDR3 extends over 12 amino acids. In germline, CDR1 is LGHNT, CDR2 FRNRAP. The CDR3 loop is CASGLGDRFPFF.

The J gene is TRBJ2-4, the V gene TRBV4-1. The CDR3 is 14 amino acids. Germline V lookup: CDR1 MGHRA, CDR2 YSYEKL. CDR3 loop: CASSQHASLNIQYF.

This rearrangement joins TRBV25-1 to TRBJ2-3; the TCRdb D gene call, TRBD1, has no DNA to confirm it. Germline V gene data show CDR1 as MGHDK and CDR2 as SYGVNS. The CDR3 sequence is 17 residues long. CDR3 residues: CASSDGVSPRRTDTQYF.

The V gene is TRBV7-8, the J gene TRBJ2-7; TCRdb reports TRBD1, a call that lacks DNA to check it against. Germline CDR1 is SGHVS and CDR2 is FQNEAQ. The CDR3 extends over 16 amino acids. CDR3 region: CASTLSGAGQGYEQYF.

The V gene is TRBV7-2, the J gene TRBJ2-2; TCRdb designates TRBD2, a call that cannot be tested without DNA. Germline CDR1 and CDR2: SGHTA and FQGNSA. There are 15 residues in the CDR3. CDR3 protein: CASSAGTTNTGELFF.

The J gene is TRBJ2-1, the V gene TRBV18; checking the TCRdb D call of TRBD2 is not possible without DNA. This CDR3 is 16 amino acids long. Germline V lookup: CDR1 KGHSH, CDR2 LQKENI. Here the CDR3 reads CASSPPKGGPLDEQFF.

The chain recombines TRBV15 with TRBJ2-1; TCRdb reports TRBD2, a call that lacks DNA to check it against. Germline CDR1 reads LNHNV; CDR2 reads YYDKDF (reference sequence). There are 14 residues in the CDR3. CDR3 sequence reads: CATSRVFQASEQFF.

The chain uses TRBV18 and TRBJ2-7; TCRdb returns TRBD2, unconfirmable since there is no DNA. Germline CDR1 and CDR2: KGHSH and LQKENI. The length of the CDR3 is 17 residues. Here the CDR3 reads CASSPLWLAGAPYEQYF.

The V and J genes are TRBV27 and TRBJ1-1; TCRdb gives TRBD1 as the D gene, but with no DNA this cannot be confirmed. CDR1 and CDR2 (germline): MNHEY, SMNVEV (reference sequence). This CDR3 has 14 amino acids. CDR3 region: CASSFLGTGGLAFF.

The chain couples TRBV10-1 to TRBJ2-1; TCRdb returns TRBD1, unconfirmable since there is no DNA. The CDR3 sequence is 16 residues long. The germline V gene encodes CDR1 WNHNN and CDR2 SYGVQD (reference sequence). The CDR3 region is CASSEPPPGPYNEQFF.

The V and J genes are TRBV19 and TRBJ2-1; the D call of TRBD1 rests on TCRdb alone, since no DNA is present to check it. Germline-derived CDR1 and CDR2 are LNHDA and SQIVND (reference sequence). There are 14 residues in the CDR3. CDR3 residues: CASSLDREPREQFF.

V is TRBV3-1 and J is TRBJ1-1; with no DNA, the TCRdb D assignment of TRBD1 cannot be verified. The CDR3 length is 17 residues. Per germline, CDR1 LGHDT and CDR2 YNNKEL (reference sequence). The CDR3 loop reads CASSPNQDRVRGDEAFF.

The V call is TRBV29-1, the J call TRBJ2-1; the TRBD1 assignment by TCRdb is unverifiable without DNA. Germline lookup yields CDR1 SQVTM and CDR2 ANQGSEA. This CDR3 comprises 13 residues. CDR3 in amino acids: CSVEFVAGNEQFF.

The chain employs TRBV24-1 and TRBJ2-1; absent DNA, TCRdb's TRBD1 call cannot be checked. CDR3 length: 14 amino acids. Germline V CDR1 and CDR2: KGHDR, SFDVKD. CDR3: CATSYRGLFDEQFF.

The chain links TRBV27 to TRBJ2-6. The CDR3 totals 14 residues. Germline loops: CDR1 MNHEY, CDR2 SMNVEV (reference sequence). This CDR3 reads CASGSTSGANVLTF.

V usage is TRBV27 and J usage is TRBJ2-7; the D call of TRBD1 rests on TCRdb alone, since no DNA is present to check it. Germline lookup yields CDR1 MNHEY and CDR2 SMNVEV (reference sequence). CDR3 size: 14 residues. The chain's CDR3 is CASSPGGQSYEQYF.

The chain couples TRBV19 to TRBJ2-2. CDR1 and CDR2 (germline): LNHDA, SQIVND (reference sequence). The CDR3 sequence is 12 residues long. CDR3 loop: CASIKGTGELFF.

The chain has TRBV24-1 and TRBJ2-1; TCRdb reports TRBD1, a call that lacks DNA to check it against. The CDR3 consists of 13 residues. Looked up from germline, CDR1 is KGHDR and CDR2 is SFDVKD. The CDR3 sequence: CATGTETDNEQFF.

The chain couples TRBV30 to TRBJ2-1; TCRdb gives TRBD1 as the D gene, but with no DNA this cannot be confirmed. The CDR3 is 12 residues long. The germline V gene encodes CDR1 GTSNPN and CDR2 SVGIG (reference sequence). The CDR3 sequence: CAWVLAGYGQFF.

The rearrangement joins TRBV12-3 or TRBV12-4 to TRBJ2-6. This CDR3 spans 13 amino acids. The CDR3 sequence: CASAVSGANVLTF.

The rearrangement uses TRBV5-1 and TRBJ1-1. Germline CDR1 and CDR2: SGHRS and YFSETQ. There are 12 residues in the CDR3. CDR3 region: CASHDEGAEAFF.